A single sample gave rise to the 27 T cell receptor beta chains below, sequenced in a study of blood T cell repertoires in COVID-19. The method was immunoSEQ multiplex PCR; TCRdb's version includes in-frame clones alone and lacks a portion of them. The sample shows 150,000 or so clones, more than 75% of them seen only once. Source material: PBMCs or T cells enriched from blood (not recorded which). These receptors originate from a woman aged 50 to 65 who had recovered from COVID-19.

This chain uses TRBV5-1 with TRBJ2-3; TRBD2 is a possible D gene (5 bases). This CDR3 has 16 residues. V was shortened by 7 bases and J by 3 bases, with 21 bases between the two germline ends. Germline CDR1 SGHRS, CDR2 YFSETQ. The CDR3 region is CASRPLGSLATDTQYF. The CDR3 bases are TGCGCCAGCCGCCCGTTGGGGAGTTTAGCTACAGATACGCAGTATTTT.

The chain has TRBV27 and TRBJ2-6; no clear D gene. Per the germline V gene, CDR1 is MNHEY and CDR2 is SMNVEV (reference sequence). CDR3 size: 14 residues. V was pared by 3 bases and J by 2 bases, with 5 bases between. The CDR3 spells CASSFGPGANVLTF. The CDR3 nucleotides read TGTGCCAGCAGTTTTGGCCCTGGGGCCAACGTCCTGACTTTC.

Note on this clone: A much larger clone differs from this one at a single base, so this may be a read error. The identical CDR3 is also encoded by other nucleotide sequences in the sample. Here the CDR3 reads CSVAGQDRNQPQHF. DNA of the CDR3: TGCAGCGTTGCGGGACAGGACCGCAATCAGCCCCAGCATTTT. V is TRBV29-1 and J is TRBJ1-5, with 8 bases aligning to TRBD1. The CDR3 is 14 amino acids. V gave up 4 bases and J gave up 2 bases; unmatched junction bases: 4. Looked up from germline, CDR1 is SQVTM and CDR2 is ANQGSEA.

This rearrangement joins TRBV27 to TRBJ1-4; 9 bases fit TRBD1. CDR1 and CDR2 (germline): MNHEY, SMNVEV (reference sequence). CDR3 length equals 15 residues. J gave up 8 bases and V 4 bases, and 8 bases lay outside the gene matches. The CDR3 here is CASSSVQGADEKLFF. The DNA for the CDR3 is TGTGCCAGCAGTTCCGTACAGGGGGCGGACGAAAAACTGTTTTTT.

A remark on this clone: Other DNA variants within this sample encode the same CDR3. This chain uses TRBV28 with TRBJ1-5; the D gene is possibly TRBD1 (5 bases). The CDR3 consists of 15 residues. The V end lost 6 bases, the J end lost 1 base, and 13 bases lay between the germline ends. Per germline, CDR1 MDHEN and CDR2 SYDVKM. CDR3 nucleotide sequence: TGTGCCAGCAGACCTGGGGGGGACAGCAATCAGCCCCAGCATTTT. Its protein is CASRPGGDSNQPQHF.

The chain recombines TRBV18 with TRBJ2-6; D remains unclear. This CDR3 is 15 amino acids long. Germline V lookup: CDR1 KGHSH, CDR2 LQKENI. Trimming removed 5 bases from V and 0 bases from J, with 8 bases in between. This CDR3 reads CASSFQASGANVLTF. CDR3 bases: TGTGCCAGCTCATTTCAAGCCTCTGGGGCCAACGTCCTGACTTTC.

CDR3 amino acids: CSVLGLAGGSDTQYF. The CDR3 DNA reads TGCAGCGTTTTAGGGCTAGCGGGGGGATCAGATACGCAGTATTTT. J is TRBJ2-3 and V is TRBV29-1, with 11 bases fitting TRBD2. Germline CDR1 reads SQVTM; CDR2 reads ANQGSEA. The ends lost 5 bases at V and 4 bases at J; junction bases unmatched: 8. The length of the CDR3 is 15 residues.

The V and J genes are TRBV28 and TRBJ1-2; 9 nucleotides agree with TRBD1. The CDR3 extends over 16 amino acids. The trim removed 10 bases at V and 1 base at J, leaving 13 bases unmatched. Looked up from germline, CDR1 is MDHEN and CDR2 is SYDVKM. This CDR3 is CATLSFGQGINYGYTF. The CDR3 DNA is TGTGCCACTCTGTCATTTGGACAGGGGATTAACTATGGCTACACCTTC.

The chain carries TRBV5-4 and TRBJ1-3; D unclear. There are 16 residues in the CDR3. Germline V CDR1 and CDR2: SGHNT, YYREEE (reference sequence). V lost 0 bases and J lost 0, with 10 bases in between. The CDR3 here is CASSLGRGNSGNTIYF. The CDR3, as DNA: TGTGCCAGCAGCTTGGGGAGAGGCAACTCTGGAAACACCATATATTTT.

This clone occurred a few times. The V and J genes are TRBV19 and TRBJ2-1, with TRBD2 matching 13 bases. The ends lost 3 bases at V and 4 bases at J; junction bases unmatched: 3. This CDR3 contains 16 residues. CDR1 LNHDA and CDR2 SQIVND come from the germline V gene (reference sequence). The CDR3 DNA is TGTGCCAGTAGTATCGAGGGACTAGCGGGGTACAATGAGCAGTTCTTC. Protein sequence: CASSIEGLAGYNEQFF.

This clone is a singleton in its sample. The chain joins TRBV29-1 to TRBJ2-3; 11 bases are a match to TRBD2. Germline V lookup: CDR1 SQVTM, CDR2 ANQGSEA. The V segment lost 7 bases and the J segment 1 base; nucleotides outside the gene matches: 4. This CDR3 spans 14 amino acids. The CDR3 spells CSGGTSGRTDTQYF. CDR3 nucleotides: TGCAGCGGCGGGACTAGCGGTCGCACAGATACGCAGTATTTT.

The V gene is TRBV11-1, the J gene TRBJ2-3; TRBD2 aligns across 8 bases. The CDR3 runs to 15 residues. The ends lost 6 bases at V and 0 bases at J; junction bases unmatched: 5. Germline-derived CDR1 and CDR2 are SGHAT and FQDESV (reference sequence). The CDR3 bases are TGTGCCAGCAGTCTCGGGGGGGCTAGCACAGATACGCAGTATTTT. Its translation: CASSLGGASTDTQYF.

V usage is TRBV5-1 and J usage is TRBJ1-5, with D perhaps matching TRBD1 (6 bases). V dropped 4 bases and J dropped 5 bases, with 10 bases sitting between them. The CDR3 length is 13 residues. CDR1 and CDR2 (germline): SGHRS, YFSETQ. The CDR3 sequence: CASSPAGDQPQHF. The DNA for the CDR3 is TGCGCCAGCAGCCCGGCAGGGGATCAGCCCCAGCATTTT. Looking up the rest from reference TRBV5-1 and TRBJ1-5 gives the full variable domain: KAGVTQTPRYLIKTRGQQVTLSCSPISGHRSVSWYQQTPGQGLQFLFEYFSETQRNKGNFPGRFSGRQFSNSRSEMNVSTLELGDSALYLCASSPAGDQPQHFGDGTRLSIL.

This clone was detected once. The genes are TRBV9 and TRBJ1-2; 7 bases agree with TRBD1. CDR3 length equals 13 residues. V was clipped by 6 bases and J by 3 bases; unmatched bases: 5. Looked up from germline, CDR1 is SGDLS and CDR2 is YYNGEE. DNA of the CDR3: TGTGCCAGCAACAGACAGGGTTACTATGGCTACACCTTC. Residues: CASNRQGYYGYTF.

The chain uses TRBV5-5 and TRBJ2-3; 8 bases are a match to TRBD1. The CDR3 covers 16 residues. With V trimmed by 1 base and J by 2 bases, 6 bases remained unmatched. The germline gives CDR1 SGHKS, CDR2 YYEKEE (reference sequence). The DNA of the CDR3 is TGTGCCAGCAGCTTGTATCAGGACAGGGCCACAGATACGCAGTATTTT. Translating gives CASSLYQDRATDTQYF.

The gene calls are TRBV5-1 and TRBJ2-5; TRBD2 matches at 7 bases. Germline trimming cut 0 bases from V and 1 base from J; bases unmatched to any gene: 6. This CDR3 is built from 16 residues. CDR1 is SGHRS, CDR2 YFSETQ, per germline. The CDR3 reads CASSLVGGSTQETQYF. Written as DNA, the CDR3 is TGCGCCAGCAGCTTGGTCGGGGGGAGCACCCAAGAGACCCAGTACTTC.

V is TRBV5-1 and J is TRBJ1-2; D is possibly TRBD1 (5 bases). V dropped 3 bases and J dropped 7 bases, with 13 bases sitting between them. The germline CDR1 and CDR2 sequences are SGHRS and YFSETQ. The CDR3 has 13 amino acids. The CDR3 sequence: CASSSTLGGGYTF. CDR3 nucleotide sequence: TGCGCCAGCAGCTCCACGCTCGGGGGTGGCTACACCTTC.

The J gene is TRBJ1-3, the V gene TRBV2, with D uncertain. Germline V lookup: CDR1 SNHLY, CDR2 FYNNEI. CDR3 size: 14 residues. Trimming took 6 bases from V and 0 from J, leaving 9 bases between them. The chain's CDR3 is CASSAGLSGNTIYF. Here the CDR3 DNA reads TGTGCCAGCAGCGCCGGACTCTCTGGAAACACCATATATTTT.

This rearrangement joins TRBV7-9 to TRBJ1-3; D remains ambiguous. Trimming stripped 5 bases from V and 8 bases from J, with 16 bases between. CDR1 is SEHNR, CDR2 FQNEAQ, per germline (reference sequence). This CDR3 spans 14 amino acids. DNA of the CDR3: TGTGCCAGCAGCCCACCCCCACCGCGGGACACCATATATTTT. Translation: CASSPPPPRDTIYF. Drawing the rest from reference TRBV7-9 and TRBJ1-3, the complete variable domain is DTGVSQNPRHKITKRGQNVTFRCDPISEHNRLYWYRQTLGQGPEFLTYFQNEAQLEKSRLLSDRFSAERPKGSFSTLEIQRTEQGDSAMYLCASSPPPPRDTIYFGEGSWLTVV.

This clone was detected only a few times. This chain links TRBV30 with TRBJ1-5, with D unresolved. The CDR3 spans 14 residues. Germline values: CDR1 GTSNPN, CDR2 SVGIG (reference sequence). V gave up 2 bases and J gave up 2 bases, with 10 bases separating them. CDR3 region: CAWSTIGGNQPQHF. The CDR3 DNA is TGTGCCTGGAGTACGATAGGAGGCAATCAGCCCCAGCATTTT. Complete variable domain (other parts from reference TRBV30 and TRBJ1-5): SQTIHQWPATLVQPVGSPLSLECTVEGTSNPNLYWYRQAAGRGLQLLFYSVGIGQISSEVPQNLSASRPQDRQFILSSKKLLLSDSGFYLCAWSTIGGNQPQHFGDGTRLSIL.

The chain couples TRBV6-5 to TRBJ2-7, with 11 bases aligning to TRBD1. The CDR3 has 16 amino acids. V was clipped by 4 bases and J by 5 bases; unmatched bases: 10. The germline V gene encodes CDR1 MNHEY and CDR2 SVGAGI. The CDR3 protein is CASSFAPGTGGNEQYF. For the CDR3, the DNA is TGTGCCAGCAGTTTCGCCCCCGGGACAGGGGGTAACGAGCAGTACTTC.

The CDR3 nucleotides read TGTGCCAGCAGCGTAGATTTATCGGTGGGCCCGAGAGACACCGGGGAGCTGTTTTTT. Translating gives CASSVDLSVGPRDTGELFF. The chain carries TRBV9 and TRBJ2-2; no clear D. The CDR3 runs to 19 residues. In germline, CDR1 is SGDLS, CDR2 YYNGEE. Between the trimmed V and J ends, which lost 0 bases and 3 bases, there was a span of 21 bases.

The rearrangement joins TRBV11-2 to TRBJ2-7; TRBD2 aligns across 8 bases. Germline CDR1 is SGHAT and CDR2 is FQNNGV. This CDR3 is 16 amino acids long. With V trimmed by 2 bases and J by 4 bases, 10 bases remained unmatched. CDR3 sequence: CASSLSPAGGGYEQYF. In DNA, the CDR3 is TGTGCCAGCAGCTTATCTCCGGCGGGGGGCGGATACGAGCAGTACTTC.

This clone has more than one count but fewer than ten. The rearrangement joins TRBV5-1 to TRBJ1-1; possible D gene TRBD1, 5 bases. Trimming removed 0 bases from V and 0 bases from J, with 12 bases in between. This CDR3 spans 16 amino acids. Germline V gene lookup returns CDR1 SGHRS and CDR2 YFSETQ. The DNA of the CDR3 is TGCGCCAGCAGCTTGGGGACATGGGCCATGAACACTGAAGCTTTCTTT. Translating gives CASSLGTWAMNTEAFF.

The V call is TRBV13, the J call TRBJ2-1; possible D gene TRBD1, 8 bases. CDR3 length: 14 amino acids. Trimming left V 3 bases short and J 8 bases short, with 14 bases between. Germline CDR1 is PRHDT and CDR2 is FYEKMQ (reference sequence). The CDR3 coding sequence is TGTGCCAGCAGCTTGCGACAGGGGAGGGATGAGCAGTTCTTC. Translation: CASSLRQGRDEQFF.

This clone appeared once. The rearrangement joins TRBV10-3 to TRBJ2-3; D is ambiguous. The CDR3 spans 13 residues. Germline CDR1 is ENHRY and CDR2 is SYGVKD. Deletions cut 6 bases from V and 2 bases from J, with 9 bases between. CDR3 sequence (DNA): TGTGCCATCAGCGGGTCCAACACAGATACGCAGTATTTT. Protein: CAISGSNTDTQYF.

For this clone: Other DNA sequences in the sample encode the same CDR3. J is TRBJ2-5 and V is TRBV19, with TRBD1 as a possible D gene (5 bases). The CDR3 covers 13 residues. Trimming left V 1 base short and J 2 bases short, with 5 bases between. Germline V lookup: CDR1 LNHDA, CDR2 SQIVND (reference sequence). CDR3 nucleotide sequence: TGTGCCAGTAGTATAGGACAGCAAGAGACCCAGTACTTC. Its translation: CASSIGQQETQYF.